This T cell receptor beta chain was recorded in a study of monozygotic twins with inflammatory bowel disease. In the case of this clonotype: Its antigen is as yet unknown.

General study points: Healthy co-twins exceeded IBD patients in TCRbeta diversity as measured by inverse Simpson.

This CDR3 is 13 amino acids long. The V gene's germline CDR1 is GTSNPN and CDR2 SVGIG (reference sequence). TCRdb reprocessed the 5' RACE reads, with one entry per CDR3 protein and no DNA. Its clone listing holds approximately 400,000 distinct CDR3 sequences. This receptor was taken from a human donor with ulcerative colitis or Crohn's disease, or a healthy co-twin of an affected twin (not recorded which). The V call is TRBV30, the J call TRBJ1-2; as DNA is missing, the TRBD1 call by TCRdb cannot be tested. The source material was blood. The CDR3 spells CAWSGHRAYGYTF. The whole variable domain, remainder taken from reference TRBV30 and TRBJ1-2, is SQTIHQWPATLVQPVGSPLSLECTVEGTSNPNLYWYRQAAGRGLQLLFYSVGIGQISSEVPQNLSASRPQDRQFILSSKKLLLSDSGFYLCAWSGHRAYGYTFGSGTRLTVV.